This entry features one TCR beta chain sequence. It lacks a known antigen. No much larger clone exists at a distance of one base, and base qualities are not known. TCRbeta CDR3 regions were amplified from genomic DNA using the immunoSEQ Assay, a bias-controlled multiplex PCR. Under the source paper's analysis protocol: The number of nucleated cells in each sample was estimated from the amplification of reference gene primers within the assay. Sequence reads were collapsed and filtered to measure the absolute abundance of every unique TCRbeta CDR3 rearrangement. For each sample, productive Simpson clonality was calculated as the square root of Simpson's diversity index over productive rearrangements. Sourced from immuneACCESS, this table was stored by TCRdb with only in-frame sequences that have V and J called. A share of the clones is absent; for the studies checked, an unresolved V gene accounts for under half, and the remainder has no known explanation. V, J and clone size reflect that table, while D and trimming were determined from the DNA. The table for this sample lists fewer than 150,000 clones; around 84% of them were counted only once. The ten largest account for around 13% of the sample.

From the cysteine up to the phenylalanine, the CDR3 has a length of 18 residues. Of the read, only the CDR3 DNA is kept; its 54 bases are in frame from base 1. CDR1 and CDR2 are drawn from the germline V gene: LGHNT, FRNRAP. At the junction V is shortened by 1 base and J by 0 bases; bases outside the gene matches: 7. The data stem from a study of blood T cell repertoires in COVID-19 (dated by TCRdb to 2018 to 2020). Background on the whole study: Collaborator samples came from the United States, Italy and Spain and covered acute and convalescent phases of COVID-19. The material from the prospective study consisted of cDNA or gDNA derived from T cells, B-cell-depleted T cells, or PBMCs. Deeply sampled blood TCRbeta repertoires from subjects exposed to, actively infected with, or recovered from COVID-19 were included in the dataset. The repertoires were released in a freely available public database intended as a resource for research on the immune response to SARS-CoV-2. The samples were drawn from two sources: the first 160 participants of the ongoing ImmuneRACE study, and about 1,300 subjects contributed by 6 global collaborators. Nearly every sample came with metadata listing a de-identified subject ID, COVID-19 status, age in years and sex. HLA class I and class II types, where available, came from metadata supplied by the sample provider rather than from assay-based typing.

General conclusions and limits of the study: The amount of clinical and demographic metadata varied by source and participant and was provided uncurated.

Each collaborating institution followed its own protocols to collect whole blood in K2EDTA tubes. Collaborator samples were shipped for TCRbeta analysis as frozen whole blood, isolated PBMCs, or DNA extracted from either sample type. This TCR was sampled from a human donor in a cohort sampled during active COVID-19. The chain was built from TRBV12-5 and TRBJ2-1, and 9 bases in between align with TRBD2. The sample consisted of peripheral blood. The sequence in DNA is TGTGCTAGTGGTTTGGCTCGGACTAGCGATAGCTCCTACAATGAGCAGTTCTTC. Its protein product is CASGLARTSDSSYNEQFF.